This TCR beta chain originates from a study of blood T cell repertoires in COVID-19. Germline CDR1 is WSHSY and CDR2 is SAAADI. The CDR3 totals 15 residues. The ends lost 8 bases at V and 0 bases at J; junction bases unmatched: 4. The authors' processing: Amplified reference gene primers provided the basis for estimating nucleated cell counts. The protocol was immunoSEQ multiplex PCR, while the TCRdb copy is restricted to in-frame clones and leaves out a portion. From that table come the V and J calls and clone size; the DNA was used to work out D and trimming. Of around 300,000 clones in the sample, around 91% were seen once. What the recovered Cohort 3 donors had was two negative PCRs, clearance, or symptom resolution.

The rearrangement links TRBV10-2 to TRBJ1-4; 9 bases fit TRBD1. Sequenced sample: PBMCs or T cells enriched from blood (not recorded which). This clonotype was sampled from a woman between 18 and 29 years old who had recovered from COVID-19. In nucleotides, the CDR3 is TGCGCCAGCGGGGGACAGGGAACAACTAATGAAAAACTGTTTTTT. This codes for CASGGQGTTNEKLFF.